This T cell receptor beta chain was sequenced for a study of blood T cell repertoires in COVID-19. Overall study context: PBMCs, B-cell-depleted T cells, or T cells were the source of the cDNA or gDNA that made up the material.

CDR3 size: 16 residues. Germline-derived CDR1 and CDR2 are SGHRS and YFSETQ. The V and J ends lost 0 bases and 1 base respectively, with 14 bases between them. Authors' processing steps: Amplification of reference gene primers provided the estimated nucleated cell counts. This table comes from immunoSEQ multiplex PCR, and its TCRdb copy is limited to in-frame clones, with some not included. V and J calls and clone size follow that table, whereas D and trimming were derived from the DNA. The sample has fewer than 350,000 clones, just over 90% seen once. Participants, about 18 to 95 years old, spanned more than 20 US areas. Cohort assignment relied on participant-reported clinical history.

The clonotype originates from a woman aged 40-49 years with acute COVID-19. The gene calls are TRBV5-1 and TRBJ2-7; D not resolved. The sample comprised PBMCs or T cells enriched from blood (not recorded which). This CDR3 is CASSLVGPAASYEQYF. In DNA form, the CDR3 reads TGCGCCAGCAGCTTGGTGGGCCCGGCTGCTTCCTACGAGCAGTACTTC.